This T cell receptor beta chain was sequenced in a study of CD8+CD57+ T cells in acquired aplastic anemia. Previously, flow cytometry had revealed CD8+CD57+ cell expansion in the patients chosen for sequencing. CDR1 and CDR2 from the germline V gene are SEHNR and FQNEAQ (reference sequence). The CDR3 is 16 amino acids. About this clonotype: A junction boundary mismatches the germline segment, possibly from a read error.

CDR3 and TCR beta VDJ profiling relied on genomic DNA as the template. One entry per CDR3 protein results from TCRdb running MiXCR on the reads. The table shows a few hundred thousand distinct CDR3 sequences, with approximately 79% occurring only once. The sequenced sample was sorted CD4+, CD8+, or CD8+CD57+ T cells (not recorded which) from PBMCs. The chain links TRBV7-9 to TRBJ2-1; maybe TRBD2 (8 bases). This TCR derives from a human donor with aplastic anemia. The DNA of the CDR3 is TGTGCCAGTAGCATAACGGGAGGGGGCTCCTACGATGAGCAGTTCTTC. As protein: CASSITGGGSYDEQFF.